One sample yielded the 9 T cell receptor beta chains listed below, sequenced in a study of control samples from healthy donors and cancer patients. Sequenced by immunoSEQ multiplex PCR; TCRdb stores in-frame clones only, minus some. The table has over 15,000 clones, around 84% seen once; the top ten hold around 10%. Sequences were obtained from PBMCs. The receptors come from a woman in her 70s with colorectal cancer.

The rearrangement links TRBV18 to TRBJ2-3; 11 nucleotides line up with TRBD1. The V segment lost 1 base and the J segment 2 bases; nucleotides outside the gene matches: 2. This CDR3 contains 16 residues. Germline CDR1 is KGHSH and CDR2 is LQKENI. The DNA for the CDR3 is TGTGCCAGCTCACCACGGACAGGGGGCATCACAGATACGCAGTATTTT. Protein sequence: CASSPRTGGITDTQYF.

The CDR3 region has the DNA TGTGCCAGCAGTTATTTTCCGGTAGCGGCACCAGATACGCAGTATTTT. Translating gives CASSYFPVAAPDTQYF. The chain employs TRBV6-5 and TRBJ2-3; TRBD2 is a possible D gene (6 bases). Germline V gene lookup returns CDR1 MNHEY and CDR2 SVGAGI. The CDR3 runs 16 residues. Trimming took off 3 bases at V and 4 bases at J, with 17 bases between the two ends.

This chain connects TRBV9 to TRBJ2-3, with no clear D. This CDR3 is built from 16 residues. Germline V gene lookup returns CDR1 SGDLS and CDR2 YYNGEE. Deletions cut 0 bases from V and 0 bases from J, with 11 bases between. The CDR3 loop is CASSVARSTSTDTQYF. In DNA, the CDR3 is TGTGCCAGCAGCGTAGCTCGGAGCACTAGCACAGATACGCAGTATTTT.

The chain links TRBV2 to TRBJ1-5, with 9 nucleotides matching TRBD1. Per germline, CDR1 SNHLY and CDR2 FYNNEI. The CDR3 sequence is 14 residues long. V gave up 6 bases and J gave up 6 bases; unmatched junction bases: 6. The CDR3 nucleotides read TGTGCCAGCAGGCTGGGACAGGGTCCTCAGCCCCAGCATTTT. It yields the protein CASRLGQGPQPQHF.

This chain connects TRBV27 to TRBJ1-5, with D unclear. Trimming took off 5 bases at V and 0 bases at J, with 11 bases between the two ends. The CDR3 runs to 15 residues. Germline V gene lookup returns CDR1 MNHEY and CDR2 SMNVEV (reference sequence). The CDR3 coding sequence is TGTGCCAGCAGTCCGTCTAGATCTAGCAATCAGCCCCAGCATTTT. Translating gives CASSPSRSSNQPQHF.

The rearrangement links TRBV4-1 to TRBJ1-4; a possible D gene is TRBD1 (5 bases). CDR3 length: 16 residues. The germline V gene has CDR1 MGHRA and CDR2 YSYEKL. V was clipped by 4 bases and J by 4 bases, with 16 bases between them. CDR3 coding DNA: TGCGCCAGCAGCCCTCCCCAGGGAGGCTATAATGAAAAACTGTTTTTT. It encodes CASSPPQGGYNEKLFF.

V is TRBV24-1 and J is TRBJ1-4; TRBD1 matches at 9 bases. Germline V gene lookup returns CDR1 KGHDR and CDR2 SFDVKD. The CDR3 is 15 amino acids. The V gene end was trimmed by 4 bases and the J gene end by 3 bases; junction bases not matched to a gene: 2. CDR3 in DNA: TGTGCCACCAGTGACGGACAGGGGCCTAATGAAAAACTGTTTTTT. Translation gives CATSDGQGPNEKLFF.

The CDR3 sequence: CASSLDGDSYEQYF. Here the CDR3 DNA reads TGCGCCAGCAGCTTGGATGGGGACTCCTACGAGCAGTACTTC. The rearrangement joins TRBV5-1 to TRBJ2-7; D is unclear. V lost 0 bases, J lost 0 bases, and 7 bases lay in between. The CDR3 is 14 residues long. Germline CDR1 reads SGHRS; CDR2 reads YFSETQ.

This rearrangement joins TRBV4-1 to TRBJ1-5; the match to TRBD1 covers 7 bases. The CDR3 covers 17 residues. The V segment lost 6 bases and the J segment 8 bases; nucleotides outside the gene matches: 19. Germline CDR1 reads MGHRA; CDR2 reads YSYEKL. This CDR3 reads CASSQDPGTALGKPQHF. In nucleotides, the CDR3 is TGCGCCAGCAGTCAGGATCCCGGGACAGCCCTCGGAAAGCCCCAGCATTTT.